This T cell receptor beta chain was observed in a study of T-cell memory formation after mild COVID-19. At the level of the study: TCR clustering was largely donor specific. Study observations and caveats: Certain responding clones were present in pre-infection memory, suggesting participation of cross-reactive memory. The study found contracting CD4+ clones mainly in CM and EM and contracting CD8+ clones in EMRA.

This clonotype was detected only a few times. Its cognate antigen is unknown. 5'RACE primed from the constant segment yielded TCR alpha and TCR beta cDNA libraries bearing sample barcodes and UMIs. Each CDR3 protein gets one entry after TCRdb re-called the 5' RACE reads with MiXCR. The sample consists of about 110,000 distinct CDR3 sequences, 15% to 20% of them appearing once. The TCR was taken from a man between 18 and 29 years old who had mild COVID-19 (a few samples of this study predate the infection). Cell type and time point are not known. Sequenced: PBMCs or a T cell subset sorted from them (not recorded which).

This CDR3 reads CASSLRTSGWTGELFF. In DNA form, the CDR3 reads TGTGCCAGCAGCTTGCGGACTAGCGGGTGGACCGGGGAGCTGTTTTTT. The V call is TRBV5-4, the J call TRBJ2-2; 11 bases are shared with TRBD2. The CDR3 spans 16 residues. Looked up from germline, CDR1 is SGHNT and CDR2 is YYREEE (reference sequence). The junction had 4 bases not matched to a gene; V was cut back by 1 base and J by 5 bases.